A selection of T cell receptor beta chains follows, all from one sample in a study of shared clonotypes between healthy human individuals. The method was immunoSEQ multiplex PCR; TCRdb's version includes in-frame clones alone and lacks a portion of them. The sample has a few million clones, about 94% seen once. The sequencing sample was made of naive CD8+ T cells from PBMCs. The receptors originated from a man between 18 and 29 years old in good health. Some clones in this sample may be carry-over from other donors' samples. CDR3s include the opening cysteine and the closing phenylalanine or tryptophan. The order of the fields is D gene, J gene, clone size, V gene, CDR3 DNA, CDR3 protein. A D gene is named only where the DNA matches it firmly. Only some rows state a clone size, as once, few, many or a class for expanded clones.

D: -; J: TRBJ1-2; size: -; V: TRBV29-1; DNA: TGCAGCGTTGGGTCGGACGCCCAGCAAGGCGGCTACACCTTC; CDR3: CSVGSDAQQGGYTF
D: -; J: TRBJ2-7; size: -; V: TRBV5-6; DNA: TGTGCCAGCAGCCCCGACAGAAGTTACGAGCAGTACTTC; CDR3: CASSPDRSYEQYF
D: -; J: TRBJ2-1; size: -; V: TRBV7-9; DNA: TGTGCCAGCAGCTTAGTATTCGGGCGCGGGACCTACAATGAGCAGTTCTTC; CDR3: CASSLVFGRGTYNEQFF
D: TRBD1; J: TRBJ1-5; size: few; V: TRBV19; DNA: TGTGCCAGTAGACTGGGACAGGGGGATCAGCCCCAGCATTTT; CDR3: CASRLGQGDQPQHF
D: TRBD1; J: TRBJ1-3; size: -; V: TRBV7-2; DNA: TGTGCCAGCAGCGGGCGGACAGGGAGCTTGGGAAACACCATATATTTT; CDR3: CASSGRTGSLGNTIYF
D: -; J: TRBJ2-3; size: -; V: TRBV2; DNA: TGTGCCAGCAGGGGCCGACAGGCAGATACGCAGTATTTT; CDR3: CASRGRQADTQYF
D: -; J: TRBJ1-4; size: -; V: TRBV6-5; DNA: TGTGCCAGCAGTTACTCGTCGAGGCCTAATGAAAAACTGTTTTTT; CDR3: CASSYSSRPNEKLFF
D: -; J: TRBJ1-4; size: -; V: TRBV27; DNA: TGTGCCAGCAGTTTTAGGGTGACGGAAAAACTGTTTTTT; CDR3: CASSFRVTEKLFF
D: TRBD1; J: TRBJ2-7; size: -; V: TRBV28; DNA: TGTGCCAGCAGCGGACAGGGAGGCCTGGAGCAGTACTTC; CDR3: CASSGQGGLEQYF
D: -; J: TRBJ2-1; size: -; V: TRBV4-1; DNA: TGCGCCAGCAGCCTAAAGCAGGGAATGGGCCATGAGCAGTTCTTC; CDR3: CASSLKQGMGHEQFF
D: -; J: TRBJ2-1; size: once; V: TRBV29-1; DNA: TGCAGCGTTCGCACCCTGGGAATGGGGCCTAGGTTGAATGAGCAGTTCTTC; CDR3: CSVRTLGMGPRLNEQFF
D: -; J: TRBJ1-2; size: -; V: TRBV6-5; DNA: TGTGCCAGCAGTTACTCGTTCCGGGGAGCTAACTATGGCTACACCTTC; CDR3: CASSYSFRGANYGYTF
D: -; J: TRBJ2-7; size: -; V: TRBV2; DNA: TGTGCCAGCTTAGGGGCGGACGAATCCTACGAGCAGTACTTC; CDR3: CASLGADESYEQYF
D: -; J: TRBJ2-7; size: once; V: TRBV11-2; DNA: TGTGCCAGCAGCTTATTCGGCGGGAAGAGCTCCTACGAGCAGTACTTC; CDR3: CASSLFGGKSSYEQYF
D: TRBD2; J: TRBJ2-1; size: once; V: TRBV4-3; DNA: TGCGCCAGCAGCCCACCCCCTGCTAGGACTAGCTCTAACGAGCAGTTCTTC; CDR3: CASSPPPARTSSNEQFF
D: TRBD1; J: TRBJ1-5; size: -; V: TRBV15; DNA: TGTGCCACCAGCAGAGCCGACAGGGAGTATAGCAATCAGCCCCAGCATTTT; CDR3: CATSRADREYSNQPQHF
D: -; J: TRBJ2-1; size: -; V: TRBV5-1; DNA: TGCGCCAGCAGTGGAGCGGCGTACAATGAGCAGTTCTTC; CDR3: CASSGAAYNEQFF
D: -; J: TRBJ1-1; size: -; V: TRBV9; DNA: TGTGCCAGCAGCCCAAACTCGAGGCTAATGAACACTGAAGCTTTCTTT; CDR3: CASSPNSRLMNTEAFF
D: -; J: TRBJ2-5; size: -; V: TRBV10-2; DNA: TGCGCCAGCAGGGCCAGTACTAGTTTGTACCAAGAGACCCAGTACTTC; CDR3: CASRASTSLYQETQYF
D: TRBD1; J: TRBJ2-1; size: -; V: TRBV29-1; DNA: TGCAGCGTGGCCGGGACAGGGGACCGGAGCTCCTACAATGAGCAGTTCTTC; CDR3: CSVAGTGDRSSYNEQFF
D: TRBD2; J: TRBJ2-1; size: -; V: TRBV5-1; DNA: TGCGCCAGCGCCCCTGAGGGACTAGCGGACAATGAGCAGTTCTTC; CDR3: CASAPEGLADNEQFF
D: -; J: TRBJ2-2; size: once; V: TRBV9; DNA: TGTGCCAGCAGCGGCGGCGGAGCGGGCGGGGAGCTGTTTTTT; CDR3: CASSGGGAGGELFF
D: TRBD1; J: TRBJ1-1; size: -; V: TRBV11-2; DNA: TGTGCCAGCAGCGAGTACCGGGACAGTGGAACTGAAGCTTTCTTT; CDR3: CASSEYRDSGTEAFF
D: TRBD1; J: TRBJ2-1; size: -; V: TRBV7-7; DNA: TGTGCCAGCAGCTCAGGGGGTAGCTCCTACAATGAGCAGTTCTTC; CDR3: CASSSGGSSYNEQFF
D: TRBD2; J: TRBJ2-3; size: -; V: TRBV5-1; DNA: TGCGCCAGCAGCTTGACCAGCGGGAGGGCAGATACGCAGTATTTT; CDR3: CASSLTSGRADTQYF
D: TRBD1; J: TRBJ1-2; size: -; V: TRBV9; DNA: TGTGCCAGCAGCGGGGGACAGCCTGTTCTTTATGGCTACACCTTC; CDR3: CASSGGQPVLYGYTF
D: -; J: TRBJ1-4; size: -; V: TRBV27; DNA: TGTGCCAGCAGTTTGAGGTCTCCGGGCGAAAAACTGTTTTTT; CDR3: CASSLRSPGEKLFF
D: -; J: TRBJ2-2; size: once; V: TRBV6-5; DNA: TGTGCCAGCAGTTACGCAAGGGGTACCGGGGAGCTGTTTTTT; CDR3: CASSYARGTGELFF
D: -; J: TRBJ1-4; size: -; V: TRBV6-1; DNA: TGTGCCAGCAGTAGGGGTCTTGCTAATGAAAAACTGTTTTTT; CDR3: CASSRGLANEKLFF
D: -; J: TRBJ2-7; size: -; V: TRBV11-2; DNA: TGTGCCAGCAGCGGACGGTACCACGAGCAGTACTTC; CDR3: CASSGRYHEQYF
D: TRBD2; J: TRBJ2-1; size: -; V: TRBV7-3; DNA: TGTGCCAGCAGCCAGGGGACTAGCGTGTACAATGAGCAGTTCTTC; CDR3: CASSQGTSVYNEQFF
D: -; J: TRBJ1-5; size: -; V: TRBV7-2; DNA: TGTGCCAGCAGTCTCCCGGGGGGGTATCAGCCCCAGCATTTT; CDR3: CASSLPGGYQPQHF
D: -; J: TRBJ2-2; size: -; V: TRBV5-4; DNA: TGTGCCAGCAGTTTGACTACGGACTCCCTCTCCGGGGAGCTGTTTTTT; CDR3: CASSLTTDSLSGELFF
D: TRBD1; J: TRBJ2-7; size: -; V: TRBV10-3; DNA: TGTGCCATCAGTGACCCGGGACAGGCACACTACGAGCAGTACTTC; CDR3: CAISDPGQAHYEQYF
D: -; J: TRBJ2-2; size: once; V: TRBV28; DNA: TGTGCCAGCAGTTTTTGGGGACATGAGAACACCGGGGAGCTGTTTTTT; CDR3: CASSFWGHENTGELFF
D: -; J: TRBJ2-7; size: -; V: TRBV11-2; DNA: TGTGCCAGCAGCTCTTCGCAGGGGGGCCCTTCCTACGAGCAGTACTTC; CDR3: CASSSSQGGPSYEQYF
D: -; J: TRBJ2-1; size: -; V: TRBV7-7; DNA: TGTGCCAGCAGCTTATCTCCGACACCTCTCAATGAGCAGTTCTTC; CDR3: CASSLSPTPLNEQFF
D: -; J: TRBJ2-3; size: -; V: TRBV28; DNA: TGTGCCAGCAGTTTTCAAGGCACAGATACGCAGTATTTT; CDR3: CASSFQGTDTQYF
D: -; J: TRBJ1-1; size: -; V: TRBV5-5; DNA: TGTGCCAGCAGCCCGTTCTCCGAGAGGGGTCGGAGTGAAGCTTTCTTT; CDR3: CASSPFSERGRSEAFF
D: -; J: TRBJ1-4; size: -; V: TRBV7-9; DNA: TGTGCCAGCAGGCAGGTGGAGGAAAAACTGTTTTTT; CDR3: CASRQVEEKLFF
D: -; J: TRBJ2-1; size: -; V: TRBV9; DNA: TGTGCCAGCAGCGTAGAGGCTTACAATGAGCAGTTCTTC; CDR3: CASSVEAYNEQFF
D: -; J: TRBJ2-3; size: -; V: TRBV4-2; DNA: TGTGCCAGCAGCGCCGGGGTGGTAGCGGCTAGCACAGATACGCAGTATTTT; CDR3: CASSAGVVAASTDTQYF
D: TRBD1; J: TRBJ2-3; size: -; V: TRBV27; DNA: TGTGCCAGCAGTCCGCGACAGGGGGTAGGAGTGAATTTT; CDR3: CASSPRQGVGVNF
D: TRBD1; J: TRBJ2-2; size: -; V: TRBV29-1; DNA: TGCAGCGGCCTCGTTCAGGGGGCTGCCACCGGGGAGCTGTTTTTT; CDR3: CSGLVQGAATGELFF
D: -; J: TRBJ2-2; size: once; V: TRBV5-6; DNA: TGTGCCAGCAGCTTGTGGACATCCACCGGGGAGCTGTTTTTT; CDR3: CASSLWTSTGELFF
D: -; J: TRBJ1-5; size: -; V: TRBV6-1; DNA: TGTGCCAGCAGTGAAGCGATAGGGGGGAGCAATCAGCCCCAGCATTTT; CDR3: CASSEAIGGSNQPQHF
D: -; J: TRBJ2-1; size: -; V: TRBV7-9; DNA: TGTGCCAGCAGCTTAGGGGATTTTTTGGGTGACAATGAGCAGTTCTTC; CDR3: CASSLGDFLGDNEQFF
D: TRBD2; J: TRBJ2-3; size: -; V: TRBV27; DNA: TGTGCCAGCAGTATGACCGGGACTAGCGGGGCCAGCACAGATACGCAGTATTTT; CDR3: CASSMTGTSGASTDTQYF
D: -; J: TRBJ2-4; size: -; V: TRBV6-5; DNA: TGTGCCAGCAGTTACTCACTGGGAGCCAAAAACATTCAGTACTTC; CDR3: CASSYSLGAKNIQYF
D: -; J: TRBJ2-2; size: once; V: TRBV29-1; DNA: TGCAGCGTTGAAGAGGGCCGTCCCGGGGAGCTGTTTTTT; CDR3: CSVEEGRPGELFF
D: -; J: TRBJ2-5; size: -; V: TRBV11-2; DNA: TGTGCCAGCAGCCGTGGCAGGCAAGAGACCCAGTACTTC; CDR3: CASSRGRQETQYF